The 13 T cell receptor beta chains in this list originate from one sample, sequenced in a study of Graves' ophthalmopathy and Graves' hyperthyroidism (dated by TCRdb to 2016 to 2019). The listed sequencing device is Illumina HiSeq 2000. TCR beta CDR3 regions were amplified from RNA transcripts for repertoire sequencing. The first round of RT-PCR was done with HTBI primers and the Qiagen OneStep RT-PCR kit, and was followed by a second round of multiplex PCR, then size selection and purification. TCRdb handled the public reads itself, with Q25 trimming in fastp and clone calling in MiXCR, and kept productive beta chains. Rows with one shared CDR3 protein collapse into an entry with the most common genes and DNA. The sample includes some 1.1 million distinct CDR3 sequences, with roughly 35% observed a single time. 11% of the sample is held by the ten biggest clonotypes. The source material was peripheral blood or thyroid tissue (not recorded which). These TCRs come from an adult man with Graves' hyperthyroidism.

V gene TRBV19 combines with J gene TRBJ2-7; D perhaps matches TRBD2 (7 bases). Trimming left V 5 bases short and J 7 bases short, with 21 bases between. This CDR3 spans 15 amino acids. CDR1 LNHDA and CDR2 SQIVND come from the germline V gene (reference sequence). As DNA, the CDR3 is TGTGCCAGTAGTCTGCGGGACGGGGGGCCAGGAGAGCAGTACTTC. Its protein is CASSLRDGGPGEQYF.

This clonotype has just one count. V usage is TRBV7-7 and J usage is TRBJ2-7; D is possibly TRBD1 (7 bases). Germline V lookup: CDR1 SSHAT, CDR2 FNYEAQ (reference sequence). Trimming took off 0 bases at V and 5 bases at J, with 23 bases between the two ends. This CDR3 comprises 18 residues. CDR3 coding DNA: TGTGCCAGCAGCTTAGCGCTCGGGGGCCGGGACAGTGGGAACGAGCAGTACTTC. Its protein is CASSLALGGRDSGNEQYF.

This clonotype was recorded many times. The gene calls are TRBV29-1 and TRBJ2-7; D remains unclear. The germline V gene encodes CDR1 SQVTM and CDR2 ANQGSEA. The CDR3 totals 11 residues. Between the trimmed V and J ends, which lost 4 bases and 5 bases, there was a span of 9 bases. The DNA of the CDR3 is TGCAGCGTTGCGGTTCGTCACGAGCAGTACTTC. It yields the protein CSVAVRHEQYF.

About this clonotype itself: This could be a read error, since a much larger clone is one nucleotide away. The chain combines TRBV10-3 with TRBJ2-3; 7 bases agree with TRBD2. Trimming cost V 2 bases and J 4 bases; bases outside gene matches: 6. The CDR3 runs to 15 residues. CDR1 and CDR2 from the germline V gene are ENHRY and SYGVKD. Written as DNA, the CDR3 is TGTGCCATCAGTGAGGTGCGGGAGAAGGCAGATACGCAGTATTTT. The encoded protein is CAISEVREKADTQYF.

The genes are TRBV12-3 or TRBV12-4 and TRBJ1-6; D unclear. This CDR3 spans 14 amino acids. V was clipped by 9 bases and J by 7 bases, with 16 bases between them. The CDR3 region has the DNA TGTGCCAGTAGAACGGGAAGATACAATTCACCCCTCCACTTT. This sequence encodes CASRTGRYNSPLHF.

The rearrangement uses TRBV5-5 and TRBJ1-4; D not resolved. The germline V gene has CDR1 SGHKS and CDR2 YYEKEE (reference sequence). This CDR3 is 15 amino acids long. Between the trimmed V and J ends, which lost 1 base and 11 bases, there was a span of 18 bases. CDR3 sequence reads: CASSLTEDAHRKLFF. The CDR3 bases are TGTGCCAGCAGCTTGACGGAGGATGCGCATAGGAAACTGTTTTTT. Full variable domain (rest looked up from reference TRBV5-5 and TRBJ1-4): DAGVTQSPTHLIKTRGQQVTLRCSPISGHKSVSWYQQVLGQGPQFIFQYYEKEERGRGNFPDRFSARQFPNYSSELNVNALLLGDSALYLCASSLTEDAHRKLFFGSGTQLSVL.

Only one count was recorded for this clonotype. A read error is possible here, since a much larger clone lies one base away. The chain has TRBV7-9 and TRBJ1-2; D is unresolved. This CDR3 has 15 residues. Germline CDR1 reads SEHNR; CDR2 reads FQNEAQ (reference sequence). V was shortened by 8 bases and J by 6 bases, with 22 bases between the two germline ends. CDR3 region: CASGSGRRWTDGYTF. Written as DNA, the CDR3 is TGTGCCAGCGGCTCCGGACGTCGTTGGACGGATGGCTACACCTTC.

The chain recombines TRBV25-1 with TRBJ2-5; 7 bases agree with TRBD1. The CDR3 has 15 amino acids. Germline V gene lookup returns CDR1 MGHDK and CDR2 SYGVNS. With 4 bases clipped from V and 5 bases from J, the junction kept 10 bases outside the gene matches. As DNA, the CDR3 is TGTGCCAGCAGTGCTGCGGACAGGCCCGCGGAGACCCAGTACTTC. Residues: CASSAADRPAETQYF. Combining the CDR3 with reference TRBV25-1 and TRBJ2-5 gives the whole variable domain EADIYQTPRYLVIGTGKKITLECSQTMGHDKMYWYQQDPGMELHLIHYSYGVNSTEKGDLSSESTVSRIRTEHFPLTLESARPSHTSQYLCASSAADRPAETQYFGPGTRLLVL.

In its sample, this clonotype was seen many times. The chain links TRBV29-1 to TRBJ1-2; D remains unclear. The germline gives CDR1 SQVTM, CDR2 ANQGSEA. Deletions cut 2 bases from V and 1 base from J, with 5 bases between. The CDR3 sequence is 12 residues long. For the CDR3, the DNA is TGCAGCGTTGAACGAGATAACTATGGCTACACCTTC. Translated, it gives CSVERDNYGYTF.

The table lists this clonotype with many counts. The chain carries TRBV7-9 and TRBJ1-1, with D maybe TRBD1 (6 bases). Germline V lookup: CDR1 SEHNR, CDR2 FQNEAQ (reference sequence). There are 14 residues in the CDR3. Between the trimmed V and J ends, which lost 5 bases and 6 bases, there was a span of 16 bases. In nucleotides, the CDR3 is TGTGCCAGCAGCCCCCGGGACATCGGTCCTGAAGCTTTCTTT. It encodes CASSPRDIGPEAFF.

The chain carries TRBV3-1 and TRBJ2-2; 9 nucleotides agree with TRBD2. CDR1 and CDR2 from the germline V gene are LGHDT and YNNKEL (reference sequence). This CDR3 is built from 16 residues. Unmatched junction bases numbered 5, after V lost 1 base and J lost 5 bases. The CDR3 DNA follows: TGTGCCAGCAGCCAAGGACTAGCGGAGGGGACCGGGGAGCTGTTTTTT. Its protein is CASSQGLAEGTGELFF.

This chain links TRBV15 with TRBJ1-2; possibly TRBD1 for D (5 bases). Trimming cost V 3 bases and J 3 bases, with 14 bases left between them. In germline, CDR1 is LNHNV, CDR2 YYDKDF (reference sequence). The CDR3 runs to 15 residues. In DNA form, the CDR3 reads TGTGCCACCAGCAGCGCCCGTGGGGGGTACTATGGCTACACCTTC. This gives the protein CATSSARGGYYGYTF.

V and J are TRBV24-1 and TRBJ2-5; 8 positions agree with TRBD2. Trimming took 11 bases from V and 4 from J; bases not matched to a gene: 17. CDR1 is KGHDR and CDR2 is SFDVKD in the germline V gene. The CDR3 is 16 amino acids. The CDR3: CARKSEAGGAGETQYF. DNA for the CDR3: TGTGCCAGAAAATCCGAGGCGGGGGGCGCAGGAGAGACCCAGTACTTC.